Listed here is a single T cell receptor beta chain. Its antigen is undetermined. The CDR3 is made up of 12 amino acids. The V and J ends lost 5 bases and 11 bases, in that order; junction bases with no gene match: 7. Germline V gene sequence: CDR1 SGHNT, CDR2 YENEEA. PCR employed 60 Vbeta and 13 Jbeta primers. Data came from immunoSEQ multiplex PCR; TCRdb stores just in-frame clones and leaves some out. Among some 150,000 clones listed, about 72% were seen once. These data are taken from a study of cytomegalovirus exposure and HLA in healthy donors. Study findings and constraints: Earlier analysis yielded a pattern in which most TCR beta V segments were productive about 87% or about 30% of the time. Trimming of TCR beta V- and J-genes showed a link, identified in a later analysis, to a missense DCLRE1C variant. According to reports, the classifier identified cytomegalovirus status with high specificity and sensitivity. Later on, an analysis tied 15,000 or so TCR beta sequences to HLA alleles at 0.05 false discovery rate.

The chain combines TRBV11-3 with TRBJ1-1; 8 bases are a match to TRBD1. The receptor comes from a man aged 35 to 55 in good health and CMV-seronegative. The sample was PBMCs. The CDR3 DNA is TGTGCCAGCAGCCAACAGGGGGGTACGGCTTTCTTT. Translating it yields CASSQQGGTAFF.